One and the same sample provided the 26 T cell receptor beta chains below, sequenced in a study of T cell responses to AZD1222 COVID-19 vaccine. Generated by immunoSEQ multiplex PCR, the TCRdb table keeps only in-frame clones and is missing some. Of about 110,000 clones listed, around 87% were seen once; the top ten hold around 4.5%. This sample comprised peripheral blood, obtained on day 0 of AZD1222 vaccination. The source of these receptors is an adult in good health.

This clone has just one count. The chain recombines TRBV19 with TRBJ2-3; D may be TRBD2 (5 bases). Trimming took off 4 bases at V and 6 bases at J, with 11 bases between the two ends. In germline, CDR1 is LNHDA, CDR2 SQIVND (reference sequence). This CDR3 comprises 13 residues. This chain's CDR3 is CASSNTLADTQYF. The CDR3 bases are TGTGCCAGTAGTAACACTTTAGCGGATACGCAGTATTTT.

The count of this clone is one. This chain links TRBV5-1 with TRBJ1-2, with a tentative D call TRBD1 (5 bases). Germline CDR1 reads SGHRS; CDR2 reads YFSETQ. With 3 bases removed from V and 5 bases from J, the gap between germline ends came to 17 bases. There are 15 residues in the CDR3. CDR3 sequence (DNA): TGCGCCAGCAGCTGGCGGGACTCACGACAATATGGCTACACCTTC. This translates into CASSWRDSRQYGYTF.

V gene TRBV25-1 combines with J gene TRBJ2-1, with D unresolved. The V gene's germline CDR1 is MGHDK and CDR2 SYGVNS. V was clipped by 6 bases and J by 8 bases, with 8 bases between them. CDR3 length equals 11 residues. The CDR3 protein is CASRTWDEQFF. CDR3 sequence (DNA): TGTGCCAGCAGAACTTGGGATGAGCAGTTCTTC.

This clone was seen a few times. V gene TRBV24-1 combines with J gene TRBJ2-5; a possible D gene is TRBD1 (6 bases). Germline assignment: CDR1 KGHDR and CDR2 SFDVKD. The CDR3 runs to 15 residues. Trimming took off 3 bases at V and 5 bases at J, with 15 bases between the two ends. CDR3 nucleotides: TGTGCCACCAGTGATCAACAGGGTGGTGGGGAGACCCAGTACTTC. It yields the protein CATSDQQGGGETQYF.

The V gene is TRBV6-5, the J gene TRBJ2-3; D possibly corresponds to TRBD1 (5 bases). Trimming stripped 9 bases from V and 9 bases from J, with 22 bases between. This CDR3 spans 14 amino acids. Germline-derived CDR1 and CDR2 are MNHEY and SVGAGI. CDR3 DNA sequence: TGTGCCAGTATTGACAGCCCCCAATTTAACACGCAGTATTTT. Amino acids: CASIDSPQFNTQYF.

V and J are TRBV5-1 and TRBJ1-6; the D gene is possibly TRBD1 (5 bases). The CDR3 length is 15 residues. The germline V gene encodes CDR1 SGHRS and CDR2 YFSETQ. The V and J ends lost 4 bases and 6 bases respectively, with 14 bases between them. This CDR3 is CASSLWGDLNSPLHF. The CDR3 DNA follows: TGCGCCAGCAGCCTTTGGGGGGATCTTAATTCACCCCTCCACTTT.

The chain is built from TRBV11-2 and TRBJ2-2, with a possible D match to TRBD1 (6 bases). Trimming removed 5 bases from V and 1 base from J, with 11 bases in between. The CDR3 is 15 amino acids. Germline V lookup: CDR1 SGHAT, CDR2 FQNNGV. The DNA for the CDR3 is TGTGCCAGCAGCCACGGGACACTGAACACCGGGGAGCTGTTTTTT. It codes for CASSHGTLNTGELFF.

The CDR3 DNA is TGTGCCAGCAGTGAAGGGGGGATATTGACCAAAAACATTCAGTACTTC. Translation gives CASSEGGILTKNIQYF. The chain joins TRBV6-1 to TRBJ2-4, with D possibly being TRBD1 or TRBD2 (5 bases each). Germline CDR1 is MNHNS and CDR2 is SASEGT. The CDR3 loop spans 16 amino acids. Between the trimmed V and J ends, which lost 1 base and 2 bases, there was a span of 12 bases.

The chain carries TRBV19 and TRBJ1-2, with TRBD1 matching over 9 bases. The germline V gene has CDR1 LNHDA and CDR2 SQIVND (reference sequence). This CDR3 is 14 amino acids long. V lost 3 bases, J lost 7 bases, and 6 bases stayed unmatched. This chain's CDR3 is CASSIRGQGSGYTF. CDR3 DNA sequence: TGTGCCAGTAGTATCAGGGGACAGGGAAGTGGCTACACCTTC.

This chain links TRBV29-1 with TRBJ1-3, with D hard to call. The CDR3 covers 14 residues. Germline CDR1 and CDR2: SQVTM and ANQGSEA. Deletions cut 3 bases from V and 0 bases from J, with 9 bases between. CDR3 sequence: CSVDLAGSGNTIYF. The CDR3 DNA reads TGCAGCGTTGATTTGGCGGGCTCTGGAAACACCATATATTTT.

This clone was seen once. DNA of the CDR3: TGTGCCAGCAGCTTACCGGGCAGGGGCACTGAAGCTTTCTTT. Its translation: CASSLPGRGTEAFF. The J gene is TRBJ1-1, the V gene TRBV5-4; the D gene is possibly TRBD1 (6 bases). Trimming removed 2 bases at V and 4 bases at J, with 12 bases between. Germline CDR1 is SGHNT and CDR2 is YYREEE (reference sequence). This CDR3 is built from 14 residues.

The chain combines TRBV6-5 with TRBJ1-2; D remains ambiguous. Trimming pared 0 bases from V and 3 bases from J, leaving 14 bases between. CDR1 and CDR2 (germline): MNHEY, SVGAGI. The CDR3 length is 16 residues. As DNA, the CDR3 is TGTGCCAGCAGTTACTCATCGGGATATAGGGACTATGGCTACACCTTC. It specifies CASSYSSGYRDYGYTF.

This clone occurred once. The chain couples TRBV6-2 or TRBV6-3 to TRBJ2-7; D might be TRBD2 (6 bases). Germline values: CDR1 MNHEY, CDR2 SVGEGT. Trimming cost V 0 bases and J 2 bases, with 20 bases left between them. This CDR3 is 18 amino acids long. This CDR3 is CASSYSILATYGTYEQYF. The CDR3 DNA follows: TGTGCCAGCAGTTACTCGATCCTAGCGACGTACGGGACCTACGAGCAGTACTTC.

This rearrangement joins TRBV15 to TRBJ1-5, with TRBD1 as a possible D gene (6 bases). The V and J ends lost 1 base and 7 bases respectively, with 14 bases between them. The V gene's germline CDR1 is LNHNV and CDR2 YYDKDF (reference sequence). This CDR3 is built from 15 residues. The CDR3 bases are TGTGCCACCAGCAGAGGTGCAGGGGATGGGCAGCCCCAGCATTTT. It specifies CATSRGAGDGQPQHF.

This rearrangement joins TRBV15 to TRBJ2-3, with D tentatively TRBD1 or TRBD2 (6 bases each). The CDR3 is 16 amino acids. The ends were cut back, 0 bases at V and 4 bases at J, with 14 bases in the middle. Germline lookup yields CDR1 LNHNV and CDR2 YYDKDF (reference sequence). CDR3 sequence (DNA): TGTGCCACCAGCAGAGATGGAGGGGGGCCGTCAGATACGCAGTATTTT. Translating it yields CATSRDGGGPSDTQYF.

The rearrangement joins TRBV27 to TRBJ2-7; D remains ambiguous. The CDR3 contains 13 residues. Between the trimmed V and J ends, which lost 5 bases and 0 bases, there was a span of 8 bases. Germline V gives CDR1 MNHEY, CDR2 SMNVEV (reference sequence). The CDR3 sequence is CASSPGLSYEQYF. Written as DNA, the CDR3 is TGTGCCAGCAGTCCGGGCCTCTCCTACGAGCAGTACTTC.

CDR3 amino acids: CASSFVGRGANVLTF. CDR3 DNA sequence: TGTGCCAGCAGTTTCGTGGGGCGTGGGGCCAACGTCCTGACTTTC. The chain combines TRBV6-5 with TRBJ2-6; TRBD1 is a possible D gene (5 bases). Germline V gene lookup returns CDR1 MNHEY and CDR2 SVGAGI. With 4 bases removed from V and 3 bases from J, the gap between germline ends came to 10 bases. This CDR3 has 15 amino acids.

This chain uses TRBV5-4 with TRBJ2-5; the D gene is possibly TRBD2 (5 bases). Trimming pared 3 bases from V and 9 bases from J, leaving 15 bases between. This CDR3 is 13 amino acids long. The germline V gene has CDR1 SGHNT and CDR2 YYREEE (reference sequence). This CDR3 is CASSSPDEAAQYF. CDR3 bases: TGTGCCAGCAGCTCTCCTGACGAAGCGGCCCAGTACTTC.

The chain combines TRBV5-1 with TRBJ1-6; no reliable D call. The CDR3 consists of 14 residues. Germline V lookup: CDR1 SGHRS, CDR2 YFSETQ. Trimming left V 0 bases short and J 9 bases short, with 10 bases between. In nucleotides, the CDR3 is TGCGCCAGCAGCTTGGCCACTCTAGGTTCACCCCTCCACTTT. It codes for CASSLATLGSPLHF.

This clone was detected only once. The DNA for the CDR3 is TGTGCCAGCAGTACCTCGGGACAAAGCTCCTACGAGCAGTACTTC. Its protein product is CASSTSGQSSYEQYF. The chain employs TRBV6-6 and TRBJ2-7, with D possibly TRBD1 on 6 matching bases. The CDR3 sequence is 15 residues long. CDR1 and CDR2 (germline): MNHNY, SVGAGI (reference sequence). The germline V and J ends were trimmed by 5 bases and 0 bases, with 14 bases remaining between them.

The chain joins TRBV19 to TRBJ2-7; 11 bases line up with TRBD2. Germline CDR1 reads LNHDA; CDR2 reads SQIVND (reference sequence). The CDR3 is 16 residues long. V gave up 4 bases and J gave up 2 bases; unmatched junction bases: 7. The CDR3 is CASSTTSGGYPYEQYF. The CDR3 DNA reads TGTGCCAGTAGTACTACTAGCGGGGGTTATCCCTACGAGCAGTACTTC.

About this clone: An end of the junction differs from the germline gene, which may be a read error. This chain connects TRBV2 to TRBJ2-7; 14 nucleotides line up with TRBD2. Germline V CDR1 and CDR2: SNHLY, FYNNEI. This CDR3 contains 16 residues. The CDR3 DNA reads as TGTGCCAGCAGCGAAGGGACTAGCGGGAGATGGTACGAGCAGTACTTC. As protein: CASSEGTSGRWYEQYF.

The V gene is TRBV19, the J gene TRBJ2-7; 11 bases agree with TRBD2. The length of the CDR3 is 16 residues. With 1 base clipped from V and 3 bases from J, the junction kept 5 bases outside the gene matches. Germline loops: CDR1 LNHDA, CDR2 SQIVND (reference sequence). In DNA, the CDR3 is TGTGCCAGTAGTATAGCCACTAGCGGGGGAAACTACGAGCAGTACTTC. Protein sequence: CASSIATSGGNYEQYF.

The J gene is TRBJ1-2, the V gene TRBV5-4; 7 nucleotides agree with TRBD1. The CDR3 totals 14 residues. J was trimmed by 3 bases and V by 4 bases; bases with no gene match: 6. Per germline, CDR1 SGHNT and CDR2 YYREEE (reference sequence). CDR3 in DNA: TGTGCCAGCAGCCCAGACAGGGTAGACTATGGCTACACCTTC. Translating it yields CASSPDRVDYGYTF.

In this sample, this clone turned up once. Other DNA variants within this sample encode the same CDR3. This CDR3 reads CASSLGYSNQPQHF. The CDR3 nucleotides read TGTGCCAGCAGCTTGGGTTACAGTAATCAGCCCCAGCATTTT. The chain joins TRBV5-6 to TRBJ1-5; D gene unclear. There are 14 residues in the CDR3. Per germline, CDR1 SGHDT and CDR2 YYEEEE. Trimming took off 0 bases at V and 4 bases at J, with 8 bases between the two ends. The whole variable domain, remainder taken from reference TRBV5-6 and TRBJ1-5, is DAGVTQSPTHLIKTRGQQVTLRCSPKSGHDTVSWYQQALGQGPQFIFQYYEEEERQRGNFPDRFSGHQFPNYSSELNVNALLLGDSALYLCASSLGYSNQPQHFGDGTRLSIL.

The chain recombines TRBV28 with TRBJ2-7; 15 positions agree with TRBD2. V was clipped by 4 bases and J by 4 bases; unmatched bases: 8. Germline V CDR1 and CDR2: MDHEN, SYDVKM. The CDR3 length is 17 residues. The chain's CDR3 is CASSSPGLAGGPYEQYF. DNA of the CDR3: TGTGCCAGCAGTTCCCCGGGACTAGCGGGAGGTCCTTACGAGCAGTACTTC. The whole variable domain, filled in from reference TRBV28 and TRBJ2-7, reads DVKVTQSSRYLVKRTGEKVFLECVQDMDHENMFWYRQDPGLGLRLIYFSYDVKMKEKGDIPEGYSVSREKKERFSLILESASTNQTSMYLCASSSPGLAGGPYEQYFGPGTRLTVT.